One TCR beta chain is described in this entry. Treatment of all HIV participants took place in the United States. These data belong to a study of long-term antiretroviral therapy in people with HIV. From germline, CDR1 is SGHDN and CDR2 FVKESK. Trimming took off 4 bases at V and 5 bases at J, with 8 bases between the two ends. This CDR3 contains 12 residues. Survey-level immunoSEQ v3.0 assays were run. Per-sample sequencing targets were roughly 40,000-55,000 T-cell genomes. TCRdb keeps only in-frame clones here, not all; method: immunoSEQ multiplex PCR. The sample contains 15,000 to 20,000 clones, around 80% of which appear only once.

This TCR was sampled from a man aged 50 to 59 with HIV. The rearrangement uses TRBV14 and TRBJ1-2; D is ambiguous. The sequenced sample was unsorted PBMCs, obtained 0.3 years before starting antiretroviral therapy. The chain's CDR3 is CASSLGGYGYTF. The CDR3 region has the DNA TGTGCCAGCAGCCTTGGTGGGTATGGCTACACCTTC.